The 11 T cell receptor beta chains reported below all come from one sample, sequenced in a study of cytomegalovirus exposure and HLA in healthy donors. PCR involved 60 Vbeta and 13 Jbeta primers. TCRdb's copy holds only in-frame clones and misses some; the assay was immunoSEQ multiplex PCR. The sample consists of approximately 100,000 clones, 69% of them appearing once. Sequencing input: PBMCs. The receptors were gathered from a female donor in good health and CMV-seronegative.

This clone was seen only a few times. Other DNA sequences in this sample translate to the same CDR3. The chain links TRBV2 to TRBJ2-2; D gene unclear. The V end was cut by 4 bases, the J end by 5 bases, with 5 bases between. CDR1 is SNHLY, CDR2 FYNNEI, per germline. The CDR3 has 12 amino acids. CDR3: CASSVETGELFF. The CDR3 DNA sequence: TGTGCCAGCAGTGTAGAAACCGGGGAGCTGTTTTTT. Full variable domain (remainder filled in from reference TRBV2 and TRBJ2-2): EPEVTQTPSHQVTQMGQEVILRCVPISNHLYFYWYRQILGQKVEFLVSFYNNEISEKSEIFDDQFSVERPDGSNFTLKIRSTKLEDSAMYFCASSVETGELFFGEGSRLTVL.

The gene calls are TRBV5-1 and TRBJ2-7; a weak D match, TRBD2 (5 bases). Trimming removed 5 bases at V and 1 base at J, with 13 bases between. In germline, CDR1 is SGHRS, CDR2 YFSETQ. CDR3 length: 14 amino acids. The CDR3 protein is CASSRDGVSYEQYF. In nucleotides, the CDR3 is TGCGCCAGCAGTCGTGACGGGGTGTCCTACGAGCAGTACTTC.

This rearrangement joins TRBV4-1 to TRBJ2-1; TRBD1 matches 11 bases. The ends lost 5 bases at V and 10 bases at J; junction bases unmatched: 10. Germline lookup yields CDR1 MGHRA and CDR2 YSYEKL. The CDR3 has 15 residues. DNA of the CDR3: TGCGCCAGCAGCTACCGGGACAGGGGGGGCAACGAGCAGTTCTTC. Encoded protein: CASSYRDRGGNEQFF.

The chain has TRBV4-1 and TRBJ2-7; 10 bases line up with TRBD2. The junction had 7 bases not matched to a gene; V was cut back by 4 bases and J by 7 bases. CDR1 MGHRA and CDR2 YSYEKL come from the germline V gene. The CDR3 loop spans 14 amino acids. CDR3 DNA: TGCGCCAGCAGCCTGCTAGCGGGAGTTGAAGAGCAGTACTTC. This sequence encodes CASSLLAGVEEQYF.

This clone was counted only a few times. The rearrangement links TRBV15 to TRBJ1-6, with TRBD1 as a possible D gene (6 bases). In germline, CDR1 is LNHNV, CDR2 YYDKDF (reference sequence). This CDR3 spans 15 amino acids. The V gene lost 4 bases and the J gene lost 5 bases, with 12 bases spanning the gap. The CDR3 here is CATSITRGNNSPLHF. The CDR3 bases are TGTGCCACCAGCATTACGAGGGGGAATAATTCACCCCTCCACTTT.

The CDR3 nucleotides read TGCGCCAGTACGGGACTAGCGACGGAAGGGGCCTACAATGAGCAGTTCTTC. As protein: CASTGLATEGAYNEQFF. The chain employs TRBV10-2 and TRBJ2-1; 10 positions agree with TRBD2. The CDR3 totals 17 residues. Germline assignment: CDR1 WSHSY and CDR2 SAAADI. Unmatched junction bases numbered 13, after V lost 9 bases and J lost 2 bases.

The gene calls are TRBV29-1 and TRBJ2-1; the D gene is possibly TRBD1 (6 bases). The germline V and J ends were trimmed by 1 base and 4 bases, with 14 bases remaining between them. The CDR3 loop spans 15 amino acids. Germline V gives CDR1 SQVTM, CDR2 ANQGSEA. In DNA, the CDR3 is TGCAGCGTTGAAGTGGGGACATTTTCATACAATGAGCAGTTCTTC. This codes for CSVEVGTFSYNEQFF.

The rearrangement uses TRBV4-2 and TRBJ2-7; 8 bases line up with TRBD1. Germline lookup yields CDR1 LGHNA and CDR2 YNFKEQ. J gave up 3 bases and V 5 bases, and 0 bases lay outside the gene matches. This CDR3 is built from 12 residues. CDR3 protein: CASSDRGYEQYF. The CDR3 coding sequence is TGTGCCAGCAGCGACAGGGGCTACGAGCAGTACTTC.

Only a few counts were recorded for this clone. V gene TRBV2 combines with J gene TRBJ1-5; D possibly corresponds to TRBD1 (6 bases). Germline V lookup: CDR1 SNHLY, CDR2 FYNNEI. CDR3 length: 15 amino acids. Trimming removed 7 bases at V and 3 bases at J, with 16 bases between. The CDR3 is CASTLSGGLNQPQHF. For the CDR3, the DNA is TGTGCCAGCACACTATCCGGGGGGCTCAATCAGCCCCAGCATTTT.

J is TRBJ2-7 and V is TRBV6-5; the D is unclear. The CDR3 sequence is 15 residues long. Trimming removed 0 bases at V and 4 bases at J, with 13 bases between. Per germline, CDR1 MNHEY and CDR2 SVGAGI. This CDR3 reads CASSYSVSGGYEQYF. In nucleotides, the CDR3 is TGTGCCAGCAGTTACTCGGTGTCAGGTGGGTACGAGCAGTACTTC.

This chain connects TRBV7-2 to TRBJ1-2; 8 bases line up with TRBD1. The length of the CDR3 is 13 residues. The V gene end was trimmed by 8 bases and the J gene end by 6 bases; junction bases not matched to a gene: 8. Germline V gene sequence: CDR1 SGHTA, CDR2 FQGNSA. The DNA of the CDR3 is TGTGCCAGCCGGACAGGGAGAAAGGATGGCTACACCTTC. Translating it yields CASRTGRKDGYTF.